This entry is about one T cell receptor beta chain. Its target is unknown. The data were taken from a study of CD8 T cells in Susac syndrome. Study-wide results and caveats: The authors acknowledged that the study's TCR sequencing and HLA analysis involved relatively few individuals.

Random hexamers were used to reverse transcribe the RNA input (roughly 0.5 to 1 ug). Amplification of TCR beta CDR3 spanned 54 Vbeta and 13 Jbeta via immunoSEQ multiplex PCR. TCRdb re-derived calls from the immunoSEQ multiplex PCR reads in MiXCR, one entry per CDR3 protein. Here the sample spans under 200,000 distinct CDR3 sequences, 90% to 95% being singletons. TEMRA cells were FACS-enriched, while CD8+ and CD4+ T cells were negatively isolated. The clonotype originates from a human donor with Susac syndrome. The sequencing input was CD4+ T cells from PBMCs.

The CDR3: CSVEDRDDTQYF. In nucleotides, the CDR3 is TGCAGCGTTGAAGACAGGGATGATACGCAGTATTTT. The chain employs TRBV29-1 and TRBJ2-3; tentative D call: TRBD1 (5 bases). Between the trimmed V and J ends, which lost 0 bases and 6 bases, there was a span of 7 bases. This CDR3 is built from 12 residues. CDR1 is SQVTM and CDR2 is ANQGSEA in the germline V gene.